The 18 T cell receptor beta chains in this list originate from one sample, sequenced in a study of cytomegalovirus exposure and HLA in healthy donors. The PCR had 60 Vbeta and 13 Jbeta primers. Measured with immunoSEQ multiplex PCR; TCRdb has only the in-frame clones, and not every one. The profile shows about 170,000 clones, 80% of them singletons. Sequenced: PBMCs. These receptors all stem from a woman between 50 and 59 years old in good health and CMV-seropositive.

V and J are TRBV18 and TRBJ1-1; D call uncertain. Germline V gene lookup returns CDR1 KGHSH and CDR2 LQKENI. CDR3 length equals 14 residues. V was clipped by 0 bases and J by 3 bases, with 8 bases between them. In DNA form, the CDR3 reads TGTGCCAGCTCACCACCGGCCAGGTACACTGAAGCTTTCTTT. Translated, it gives CASSPPARYTEAFF.

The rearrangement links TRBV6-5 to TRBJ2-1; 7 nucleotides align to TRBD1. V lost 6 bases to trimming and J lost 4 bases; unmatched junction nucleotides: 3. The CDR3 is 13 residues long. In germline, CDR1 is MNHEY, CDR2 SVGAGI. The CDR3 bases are TGTGCCAGCAGCCCGGGACAGTACAATGAGCAGTTCTTC. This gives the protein CASSPGQYNEQFF.

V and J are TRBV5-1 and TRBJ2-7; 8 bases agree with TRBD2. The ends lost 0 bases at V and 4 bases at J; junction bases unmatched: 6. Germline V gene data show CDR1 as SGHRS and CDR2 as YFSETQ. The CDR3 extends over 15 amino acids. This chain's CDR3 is CASSLEAGGRYEQYF. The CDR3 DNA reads TGCGCCAGCAGCTTGGAGGCGGGGGGCCGGTACGAGCAGTACTTC.

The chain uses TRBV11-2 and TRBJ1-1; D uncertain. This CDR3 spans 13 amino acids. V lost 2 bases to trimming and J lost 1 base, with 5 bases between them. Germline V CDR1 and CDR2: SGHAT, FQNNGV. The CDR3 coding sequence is TGTGCCAGCAGCTTATACGGGAACACTGAAGCTTTCTTT. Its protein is CASSLYGNTEAFF. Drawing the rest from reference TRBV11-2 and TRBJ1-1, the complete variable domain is EAGVAQSPRYKIIEKRQSVAFWCNPISGHATLYWYQQILGQGPKLLIQFQNNGVVDDSQLPKDRFSAERLKGVDSTLKIQPAKLEDSAVYLCASSLYGNTEAFFGQGTRLTVV.

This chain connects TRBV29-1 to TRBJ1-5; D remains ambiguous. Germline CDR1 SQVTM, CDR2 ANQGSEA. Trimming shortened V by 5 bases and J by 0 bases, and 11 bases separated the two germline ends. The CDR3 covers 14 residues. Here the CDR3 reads CSVPSRDSNQPQHF. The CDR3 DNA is TGCAGCGTTCCGTCTCGGGATAGCAATCAGCCCCAGCATTTT.

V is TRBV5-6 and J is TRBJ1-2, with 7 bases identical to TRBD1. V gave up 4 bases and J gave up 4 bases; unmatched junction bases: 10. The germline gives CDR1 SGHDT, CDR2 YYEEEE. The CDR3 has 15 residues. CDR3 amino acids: CASSGTVPSRYGYTF. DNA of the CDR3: TGTGCCAGCAGCGGGACAGTTCCTTCACGCTATGGCTACACCTTC.

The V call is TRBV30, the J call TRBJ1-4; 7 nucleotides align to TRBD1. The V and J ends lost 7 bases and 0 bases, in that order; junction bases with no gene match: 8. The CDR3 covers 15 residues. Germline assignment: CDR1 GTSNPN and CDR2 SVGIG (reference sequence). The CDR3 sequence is CASTQGGATNEKLFF. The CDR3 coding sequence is TGTGCCTCTACCCAAGGGGGCGCAACTAATGAAAAACTGTTTTTT.

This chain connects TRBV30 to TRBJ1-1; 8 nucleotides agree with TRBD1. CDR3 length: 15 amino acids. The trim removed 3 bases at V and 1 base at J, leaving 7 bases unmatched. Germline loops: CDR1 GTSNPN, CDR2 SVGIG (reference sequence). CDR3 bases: TGTGCCTGGAGGCACTGGACAGGGCGGAACACTGAAGCTTTCTTT. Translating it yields CAWRHWTGRNTEAFF.

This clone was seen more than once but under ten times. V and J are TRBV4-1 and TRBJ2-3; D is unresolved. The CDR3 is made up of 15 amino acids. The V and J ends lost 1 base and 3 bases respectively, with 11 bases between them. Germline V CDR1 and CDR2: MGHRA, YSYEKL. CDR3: CASSQVGLGTDTQYF. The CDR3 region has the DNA TGCGCCAGCAGCCAAGTAGGTCTAGGAACAGATACGCAGTATTTT.

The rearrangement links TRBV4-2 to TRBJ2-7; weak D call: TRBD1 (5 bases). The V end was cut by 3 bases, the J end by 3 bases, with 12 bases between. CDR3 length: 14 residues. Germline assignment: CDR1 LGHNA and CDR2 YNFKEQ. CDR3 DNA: TGTGCCAGCAGCCAGGGAACAGGAGACTACGAGCAGTACTTC. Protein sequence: CASSQGTGDYEQYF.

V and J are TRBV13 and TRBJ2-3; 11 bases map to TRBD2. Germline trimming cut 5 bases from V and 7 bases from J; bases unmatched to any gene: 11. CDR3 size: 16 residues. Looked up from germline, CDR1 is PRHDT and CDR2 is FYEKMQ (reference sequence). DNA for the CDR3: TGTGCCAGCAGCCGTACCACTAGCGGGAGTCGTAATACGCAGTATTTT. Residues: CASSRTTSGSRNTQYF. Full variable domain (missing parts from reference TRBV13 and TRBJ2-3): AAGVIQSPRHLIKEKRETATLKCYPIPRHDTVYWYQQGPGQDPQFLISFYEKMQSDKGSIPDRFSAQQFSDYHSELNMSSLELGDSALYFCASSRTTSGSRNTQYFGPGTRLTVL.

The CDR3 sequence: CASSQRAQGGLGSPLHF. CDR3 sequence (DNA): TGCGCCAGCAGCCAGAGGGCACAGGGGGGCCTAGGGTCACCCCTCCACTTT. The chain joins TRBV4-1 to TRBJ1-6, with TRBD1 matching over 8 bases. The CDR3 sequence is 17 residues long. Germline CDR1 and CDR2: MGHRA and YSYEKL. The junction had 14 bases not matched to a gene; V was cut back by 3 bases and J by 10 bases.

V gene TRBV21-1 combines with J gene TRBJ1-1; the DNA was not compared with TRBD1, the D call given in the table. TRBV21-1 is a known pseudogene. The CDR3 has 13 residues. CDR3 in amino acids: CASNSQGQDKAFF. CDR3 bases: TGTGCCAGCAACTCCCAGGGACAGGACAAAGCTTTCTTT.

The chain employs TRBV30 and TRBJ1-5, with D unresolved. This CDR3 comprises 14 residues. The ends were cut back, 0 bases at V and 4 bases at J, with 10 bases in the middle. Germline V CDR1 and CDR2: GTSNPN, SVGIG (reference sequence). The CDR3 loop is CAWSVALRNQPQHF. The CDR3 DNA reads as TGTGCCTGGAGTGTAGCCCTGAGGAATCAGCCCCAGCATTTT.

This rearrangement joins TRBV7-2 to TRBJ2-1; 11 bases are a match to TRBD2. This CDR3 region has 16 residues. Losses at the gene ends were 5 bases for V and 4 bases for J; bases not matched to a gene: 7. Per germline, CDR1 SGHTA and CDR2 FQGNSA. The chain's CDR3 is CASSQGLAVTYNEQFF. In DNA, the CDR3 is TGTGCCAGCAGCCAGGGACTAGCGGTTACTTACAATGAGCAGTTCTTC.

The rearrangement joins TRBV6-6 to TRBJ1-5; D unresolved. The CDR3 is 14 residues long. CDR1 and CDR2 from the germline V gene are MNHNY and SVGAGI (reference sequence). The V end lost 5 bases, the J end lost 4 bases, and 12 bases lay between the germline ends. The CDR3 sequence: CASSETVTNQPQHF. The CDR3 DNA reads TGTGCCAGCAGTGAGACTGTCACTAATCAGCCCCAGCATTTT.

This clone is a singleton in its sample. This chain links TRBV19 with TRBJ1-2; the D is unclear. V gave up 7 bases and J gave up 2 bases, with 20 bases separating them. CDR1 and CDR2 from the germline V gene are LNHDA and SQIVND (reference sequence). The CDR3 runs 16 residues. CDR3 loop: CASKRLSEPHNYGYTF. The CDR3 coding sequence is TGTGCCAGTAAGAGATTATCGGAGCCCCACAACTATGGCTACACCTTC.

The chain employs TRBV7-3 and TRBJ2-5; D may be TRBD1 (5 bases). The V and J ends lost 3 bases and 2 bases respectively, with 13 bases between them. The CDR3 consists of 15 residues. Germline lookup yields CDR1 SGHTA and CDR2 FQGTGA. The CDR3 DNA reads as TGTGCCAGCAGCTTCGCGCAGGGAAGGCAAGAGACCCAGTACTTC. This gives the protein CASSFAQGRQETQYF.